This T cell receptor (beta chain) appears in the sequencing data of a study of TIL therapy for anti-PD-1-resistant metastatic lung cancer. Sequencing used immunoSEQ v3. Survey-level samples got 2 million or so read pairs; deep-level samples got about 4.5-6.5 million. Sequenced by immunoSEQ multiplex PCR; TCRdb stores in-frame clones only, minus some. The sample yields tens of thousands of clones, 70% to 85% seen once. Time point: pre-treatment sample, taken before nivolumab and TIL therapy. Trimming left V 0 bases short and J 5 bases short, with 8 bases between. This CDR3 is built from 13 residues. Germline V CDR1 and CDR2: SGDLS, YYNGEE.

Sequenced here: blood, sampled at baseline. The receptor was isolated from a woman between 25 and 85 years old with non-small cell lung cancer. This rearrangement joins TRBV9 to TRBJ2-5; D is perhaps TRBD2 (6 bases). The CDR3 coding sequence is TGTGCCAGCAGCGTAGCGACTAGGGAGACCCAGTACTTC. Translated: CASSVATRETQYF.